The T cell receptor beta chain under discussion was sequenced for a study of blood T cells in healthy people across ages. A sample-barcoded 5' primer and a J-beta primer mix were used in a second PCR of about 7 to 12 cycles. TCRdb processed the 5' RACE reads anew with MiXCR; each CDR3 protein has one entry. In the table there are about 1.5 million distinct CDR3 sequences, 42% of which are singletons. Healthy individuals of Caucasian origin from Russia, aged roughly 6 to 100, served as donors. The extraction recovered at least 5.5 micrograms of total RNA per sample. The table lists this clonotype with a few counts. The CDR3 extends over 16 amino acids. CDR1 is SGHVS, CDR2 FQNEAQ, per germline. Trimming removed 3 bases from V and 3 bases from J, with 17 bases in between.

Sequencing was carried out using blood. The gene calls are TRBV7-8 and TRBJ2-5; tentative D call: TRBD2 (6 bases). The source of this sequence is a woman aged 18-29 years in good health. CDR3 in amino acids: CASSFARGVAEETQYF. CDR3 bases: TGTGCCAGCAGCTTCGCCCGCGGGGTAGCCGAAGAGACCCAGTACTTC.